The 12 T cell receptor beta chains reported below all come from one sample, sequenced in a study of T-cell reconstitution after alpha-beta-depleted transplantation in children. TCRbeta library construction was performed incorporating unique molecular identifiers. TCRdb fed the PCR reads into MiXCR, producing one record per CDR3 protein. Among about 830,000 distinct CDR3 sequences listed, less than 20% were seen once. Sample: PBMCs, mostly from graft donor cells, taken 360 days after TCRalphabeta/CD19-depleted stem cell transplant. Receptors originate from a male patient younger than 18 who had a stem cell transplant for acute lymphoblastic leukemia, so the T cells may come from the graft donor.

Here the CDR3 DNA reads TGCGCCAGCGGAACTGGACTAAACCACGAGCAGTACTTC. It yields the protein CASGTGLNHEQYF. The chain has TRBV5-1 and TRBJ2-7, with D perhaps TRBD2 (6 bases). Trimming removed 7 bases from V and 5 bases from J, with 16 bases in between. This CDR3 region has 13 residues. Germline V gives CDR1 SGHRS, CDR2 YFSETQ.

The chain is built from TRBV7-2 and TRBJ2-1, with 12 bases lining up with TRBD2. The germline gives CDR1 SGHTA, CDR2 FQGNSA. The junction had 9 bases not matched to a gene; V was cut back by 5 bases and J by 7 bases. The CDR3 spans 16 residues. In DNA form, the CDR3 reads TGTGCCAGCAGCCTGCGACTAGCGGGAGAGGAAAATGAGCAGTTCTTC. Amino acids: CASSLRLAGEENEQFF.

The chain uses TRBV7-8 and TRBJ2-3; D perhaps matches TRBD2 (6 bases). The CDR3 length is 17 residues. The V gene lost 4 bases and the J gene lost 2 bases, with 19 bases spanning the gap. Germline V lookup: CDR1 SGHVS, CDR2 FQNEAQ. The CDR3 spells CASSSQTLAPSTDTQYF. For the CDR3, the DNA is TGTGCCAGCAGCTCACAAACCCTAGCGCCGTCCACAGATACGCAGTATTTT. The full variable domain, completed using reference TRBV7-8 and TRBJ2-3, is GAGVSQSPRYKVAKRGQDVALRCDPISGHVSLFWYQQALGQGPEFLTYFQNEAQLDKSGLPSDRFFAERPEGSVSTLKIQRTQQEDSAVYLCASSSQTLAPSTDTQYFGPGTRLTVL.

A few counts support this clonotype. The chain employs TRBV5-1 and TRBJ2-1; the D is unclear. This CDR3 is 16 amino acids long. V lost 7 bases to trimming and J lost 11 bases, with 28 bases between them. Germline V lookup: CDR1 SGHRS, CDR2 YFSETQ. The CDR3 loop reads CASGPQSQFLRKKQFF. The CDR3 nucleotides are TGCGCCAGCGGCCCCCAATCGCAATTCCTTCGAAAGAAGCAGTTCTTC.

This clonotype has only a few counts. The chain uses TRBV6-5 and TRBJ1-1; a possible D gene is TRBD1 (6 bases). Germline V gives CDR1 MNHEY, CDR2 SVGAGI. V lost 2 bases, J lost 0 bases, and 10 bases lay in between. The CDR3 is made up of 15 amino acids. Here the CDR3 DNA reads TGTGCCAGCAGTTACGGGGCAGGGGTGAACACTGAAGCTTTCTTT. The encoded protein is CASSYGAGVNTEAFF.

This clonotype showed up just a few times. V gene TRBV27 combines with J gene TRBJ1-1; 9 nucleotides line up with TRBD1. Germline values: CDR1 MNHEY, CDR2 SMNVEV (reference sequence). The J segment lost 5 bases and the V segment lost 5 bases, leaving 9 bases of the junction unmatched. The CDR3 spans 15 residues. The CDR3 region has the DNA TGTGCCAGCAGTGGCAACAGGGGGCGAACTACTGAAGCTTTCTTT. Encoded protein: CASSGNRGRTTEAFF.

This clonotype was counted ten times or more. This chain joins TRBV20-1 and TRBJ2-1; D call uncertain. CDR1 and CDR2 (germline): DFQATT, SNEGSKA (reference sequence). CDR3 length: 13 residues. V was clipped by 6 bases and J by 0 bases, with 9 bases between them. The CDR3 DNA follows: TGCAGTGCCCGACTGAGCTCCTACAATGAGCAGTTCTTC. Its translation is CSARLSSYNEQFF.

This clonotype was seen a handful of times. The gene calls are TRBV20-1 and TRBJ1-5; D is ambiguous. The CDR3 length is 14 residues. Trimming removed 6 bases from V and 9 bases from J, with 21 bases in between. Germline CDR1 reads DFQATT; CDR2 reads SNEGSKA (reference sequence). This chain's CDR3 is CSAVLPGSLRPQHF. The CDR3 DNA reads as TGCAGTGCGGTGCTCCCGGGGTCCCTGCGGCCCCAGCATTTT.

The count of this clonotype is one. The chain recombines TRBV25-1 with TRBJ2-7, with D possibly being TRBD1 (6 bases). In germline, CDR1 is MGHDK, CDR2 SYGVNS. This CDR3 comprises 14 residues. Deletions cut 10 bases from V and 3 bases from J, with 19 bases between. CDR3 in DNA: TGTGCCACCATGAATGAAGGGGGACACTACGAGCAGTACTTC. Translating gives CATMNEGGHYEQYF.

This clonotype appeared a few times. The rearrangement uses TRBV12-3 or TRBV12-4 and TRBJ1-2; unclear D gene. This CDR3 comprises 12 residues. Trimming shortened V by 3 bases and J by 4 bases, and 6 bases separated the two germline ends. Written as DNA, the CDR3 is TGTGCCAGCAGTTTGTGGGTCTATGGCTACACCTTC. This translates into CASSLWVYGYTF.

The V and J genes are TRBV4-1 and TRBJ2-7; D is unclear. The CDR3 consists of 11 residues. Germline V CDR1 and CDR2: MGHRA, YSYEKL. V lost 2 bases and J 5 bases, leaving 4 bases between the germline ends. The DNA of the CDR3 is TGCGCCAGCAGCCAAACCCACGAGCAGTACTTC. Its protein product is CASSQTHEQYF.

The chain joins TRBV4-1 to TRBJ2-2, with D tentatively TRBD1 or TRBD2 (5 bases each). The length of the CDR3 is 17 residues. From germline, CDR1 is MGHRA and CDR2 YSYEKL. V dropped 0 bases and J dropped 2 bases, with 13 bases sitting between them. CDR3 DNA: TGCGCCAGCAGCCAAGAAGGGACCGGGCTTAACACCGGGGAGCTGTTTTTT. It yields the protein CASSQEGTGLNTGELFF.